These 29 T cell receptor beta chains share one sample of origin, sequenced in a study of cytotoxic CD8 clonotypes in ibrutinib-treated CLL. Method: immunoSEQ multiplex PCR; TCRdb's copy keeps in-frame clones and lacks some. The table shows 110,000 to 150,000 clones, with about 70% occurring only once. The starting material was PBMCs, obtained after 24 months of ibrutinib treatment. The source is a human donor with chronic lymphocytic leukemia.

A remark on this clone: The same CDR3 is also encoded by other DNA sequences in this sample. This chain links TRBV18 with TRBJ2-1, with 8 bases identical to TRBD2. CDR3 length equals 14 residues. Germline V lookup: CDR1 KGHSH, CDR2 LQKENI. V shed 3 bases, J shed 6 bases, and the junction held 4 bases outside the gene matches. CDR3 coding DNA: TGTGCCAGCTCACCGGGACTAGGAGGCAATGAGCAGTTCTTC. Its protein is CASSPGLGGNEQFF.

The V and J genes are TRBV6-7 and TRBJ2-6; D is perhaps TRBD1 (6 bases). TRBV6-7 is sorted into the ORF group, with uncertain function. V was shortened by 2 bases and J by 2 bases, with 25 bases between the two germline ends. The CDR3 totals 21 residues. The DNA of the CDR3 is TGTGCCAGCAGTTACGGGCCCTCGTGGCGGAGGTGGGGGCCTGGGGCCAACGTCCTGACTTTC. Translation: CASSYGPSWRRWGPGANVLTF.

This clone has a count of ten or more. The chain employs TRBV30 and TRBJ1-6, with D unclear. The CDR3 spans 13 residues. Trimming left V 6 bases short and J 3 bases short, with 9 bases between. The germline V gene encodes CDR1 GTSNPN and CDR2 SVGIG (reference sequence). The CDR3 spells CACRTHYNSPLHF. The CDR3 DNA follows: TGTGCCTGCCGGACCCACTATAATTCACCCCTCCACTTT.

V usage is TRBV5-1 and J usage is TRBJ2-3; 10 bases line up with TRBD2. The V gene end was trimmed by 3 bases and the J gene end by 6 bases; junction bases not matched to a gene: 4. CDR1 and CDR2 from the germline V gene are SGHRS and YFSETQ. CDR3 size: 14 residues. CDR3 residues: CASSSSGGRDTQYF. The CDR3 DNA reads TGCGCCAGCAGCTCTAGCGGGGGTAGGGATACGCAGTATTTT.

This sequence joins TRBV4-2 and TRBJ1-1; D remains unclear. The CDR3 length is 17 residues. With 0 bases removed from V and 3 bases from J, the gap between germline ends came to 17 bases. Germline V CDR1 and CDR2: LGHNA, YNFKEQ. CDR3 bases: TGTGCCAGCAGCCAAGATCACTCCCCCCAGGCGTACACTGAAGCTTTCTTT. Protein sequence: CASSQDHSPQAYTEAFF.

The rearrangement joins TRBV28 to TRBJ1-1; perhaps TRBD1 as D (5 bases). The germline CDR1 and CDR2 sequences are MDHEN and SYDVKM. The germline V and J ends were trimmed by 4 bases and 6 bases, with 18 bases remaining between them. This CDR3 has 15 residues. DNA of the CDR3: TGTGCCAGCAGTTCGACGGGAGGGTGGGGGTCTGAAGCTTTCTTT. Residues: CASSSTGGWGSEAFF.

This clone came up a few times. The rearrangement uses TRBV27 and TRBJ2-1; no clear D gene. The V gene's germline CDR1 is MNHEY and CDR2 SMNVEV (reference sequence). V was shortened by 4 bases and J by 8 bases, with 6 bases between the two germline ends. This CDR3 spans 11 amino acids. DNA for the CDR3: TGTGCCAGCAGTTGGGCCCATGAGCAGTTCTTC. Translation gives CASSWAHEQFF.

There are a few counts of this clone. V gene TRBV18 combines with J gene TRBJ2-1; 8 nucleotides agree with TRBD2. The trim removed 7 bases at V and 6 bases at J, leaving 11 bases unmatched. The germline gives CDR1 KGHSH, CDR2 LQKENI. The CDR3 extends over 15 amino acids. The CDR3 DNA follows: TGTGCCAGCTGCGAGGGACTAGGGGTGGGCAATGAGCAGTTCTTC. Amino acids: CASCEGLGVGNEQFF. Combining the CDR3 with reference TRBV18 and TRBJ2-1 gives the whole variable domain NAGVMQNPRHLVRRRGQEARLRCSPMKGHSHVYWYRQLPEEGLKFMVYLQKENIIDESGMPKERFSAEFPKEGPSILRIQQVVRGDSAAYFCASCEGLGVGNEQFFGPGTRLTVL.

V is TRBV20-1 and J is TRBJ2-1, with D perhaps TRBD2 (5 bases). There are 11 residues in the CDR3. Germline-derived CDR1 and CDR2 are DFQATT and SNEGSKA (reference sequence). Trimming took off 3 bases at V and 15 bases at J, with 15 bases between the two ends. The chain's CDR3 is CSARRTKEGFF. The CDR3 bases are TGCAGTGCTAGGAGGACGAAAGAGGGGTTCTTC.

The chain has TRBV28 and TRBJ2-7; D unclear. V gave up 4 bases and J gave up 13 bases, with 14 bases separating them. The CDR3 has 11 residues. Per germline, CDR1 MDHEN and CDR2 SYDVKM. CDR3 DNA: TGTGCCAGCAGTTCGACCCGGACCCGTTACTTC. Amino acid sequence: CASSSTRTRYF.

V is TRBV7-3 and J is TRBJ2-1; 8 bases line up with TRBD2. The germline gives CDR1 SGHTA, CDR2 FQGTGA. V shed 4 bases and J 7 bases; nucleotides not matched to a gene: 6. The CDR3 sequence is 14 residues long. CDR3 nucleotides: TGTGCCAGCAGCTCGGGGGGGCCTGGAAATGAGCAGTTCTTC. It yields the protein CASSSGGPGNEQFF.

The CDR3 coding sequence is TGTGCCAGCAGTGACCCAGGGGACTACCGCGGGGACATTCAGTACTTC. Translated, it gives CASSDPGDYRGDIQYF. The chain uses TRBV6-4 and TRBJ2-4; TRBD2 might be the D (7 bases). The CDR3 runs to 16 residues. The V end was cut by 2 bases, the J end by 8 bases, with 19 bases between. Germline assignment: CDR1 MRHNA and CDR2 SNTAGT.

This sequence joins TRBV28 and TRBJ1-6, with TRBD1 matching over 9 bases. Germline CDR1 is MDHEN and CDR2 is SYDVKM. The CDR3 totals 14 residues. Trimming took 5 bases from V and 10 from J; bases not matched to a gene: 6. The DNA for the CDR3 is TGTGCCAGCAGTGGGGGACAGGGTGGGTCACCCCTCCACTTT. Translating gives CASSGGQGGSPLHF.

V is TRBV6-6 and J is TRBJ2-3, with 8 bases that match TRBD1. In germline, CDR1 is MNHNY, CDR2 SVGAGI (reference sequence). The CDR3 covers 15 residues. The J segment lost 4 bases and the V segment lost 6 bases, leaving 9 bases of the junction unmatched. The CDR3 reads CASSHGQGRADTQYF. The CDR3 nucleotides are TGTGCCAGCAGCCACGGACAGGGTCGGGCAGATACGCAGTATTTT.

V usage is TRBV4-2 and J usage is TRBJ2-7; no clear D gene. CDR1 is LGHNA and CDR2 is YNFKEQ in the germline V gene. V was trimmed by 1 base and J by 6 bases, leaving 19 bases between them. This CDR3 spans 16 amino acids. The DNA of the CDR3 is TGTGCCAGCAGCCAAGGGGCAACCTTCCTTGGGCGCGAGCAGTACTTC. It is translated as CASSQGATFLGREQYF.

The chain combines TRBV6-6 with TRBJ2-3; weak D call: TRBD1 (6 bases). V lost 6 bases and J 4 bases, leaving 14 bases between the germline ends. The germline V gene has CDR1 MNHNY and CDR2 SVGAGI (reference sequence). This CDR3 has 14 amino acids. CDR3 DNA: TGTGCCAGCAGACGGGATGGGGGCCCAGATACGCAGTATTTT. Translated, it gives CASRRDGGPDTQYF.

The CDR3 reads CASSLAVNTGELFF. The DNA for the CDR3 is TGCGCCAGCAGCTTGGCCGTGAACACCGGGGAGCTGTTTTTT. This chain links TRBV5-1 with TRBJ2-2; D is uncertain. The CDR3 runs to 14 residues. Germline CDR1 SGHRS, CDR2 YFSETQ. Trimming stripped 0 bases from V and 1 base from J, with 4 bases between. The full variable domain, rest sourced from reference TRBV5-1 and TRBJ2-2, is KAGVTQTPRYLIKTRGQQVTLSCSPISGHRSVSWYQQTPGQGLQFLFEYFSETQRNKGNFPGRFSGRQFSNSRSEMNVSTLELGDSALYLCASSLAVNTGELFFGEGSRLTVL.

The chain combines TRBV2 with TRBJ2-1, with D perhaps assigned TRBD1 or TRBD2 (5 bases each). CDR1 is SNHLY and CDR2 is FYNNEI in the germline V gene. The CDR3 loop spans 12 amino acids. V was pared by 6 bases and J by 11 bases, with 14 bases between. The CDR3 protein is CASREPGRQQFF. The DNA for the CDR3 is TGTGCCAGCAGGGAACCGGGACGTCAGCAGTTCTTC. Full variable domain (outside the CDR3, taken from reference TRBV2 and TRBJ2-1): EPEVTQTPSHQVTQMGQEVILRCVPISNHLYFYWYRQILGQKVEFLVSFYNNEISEKSEIFDDQFSVERPDGSNFTLKIRSTKLEDSAMYFCASREPGRQQFFGPGTRLTVL.

The sample holds a few counts of this clone. The CDR3 protein is CASPARCRYNNEQFF. CDR3 in DNA: TGTGCCAGCCCGGCTAGGTGTAGGTACAACAATGAGCAGTTCTTC. The chain is built from TRBV28 and TRBJ2-1; D gene uncertain. The CDR3 consists of 15 residues. In germline, CDR1 is MDHEN, CDR2 SYDVKM. V gave up 8 bases and J gave up 5 bases, with 19 bases separating them.

In this sample, this clone turned up many times. J is TRBJ2-5 and V is TRBV4-1, with D perhaps matching TRBD1 or TRBD2 (6 bases each). There are 14 residues in the CDR3. The germline V and J ends were trimmed by 1 base and 5 bases, with 11 bases remaining between them. Germline V gene lookup returns CDR1 MGHRA and CDR2 YSYEKL. CDR3 sequence (DNA): TGCGCCAGCAGCCAAGGGGGGGCGGGGGAGACCCAGTACTTC. It specifies CASSQGGAGETQYF.

The DNA for the CDR3 is TGTGCCAGCAGCGTAGCTTCGAACACCGGGGAGCTGTTTTTT. Amino acid sequence: CASSVASNTGELFF. The chain carries TRBV9 and TRBJ2-2; D is uncertain. The V end was cut by 0 bases, the J end by 0 bases, with 3 bases between. The V gene's germline CDR1 is SGDLS and CDR2 YYNGEE. The CDR3 consists of 14 residues.

This clone was picked up one time. The chain links TRBV2 to TRBJ2-2; possibly TRBD2 for D (6 bases). The germline V and J ends were trimmed by 7 bases and 5 bases, with 14 bases remaining between them. The germline CDR1 and CDR2 sequences are SNHLY and FYNNEI. This CDR3 comprises 14 residues. DNA for the CDR3: TGTGCCAGCACGAGGGCGGGGACGACCGGGGAGCTGTTTTTT. Translation: CASTRAGTTGELFF. The whole variable domain, filled in from reference TRBV2 and TRBJ2-2, reads EPEVTQTPSHQVTQMGQEVILRCVPISNHLYFYWYRQILGQKVEFLVSFYNNEISEKSEIFDDQFSVERPDGSNFTLKIRSTKLEDSAMYFCASTRAGTTGELFFGEGSRLTVL.

The chain joins TRBV4-3 to TRBJ1-1; D is unresolved. V was trimmed by 1 base and J by 1 base, leaving 7 bases between them. Germline V CDR1 and CDR2: LGHNA, YSLEER. There are 14 residues in the CDR3. This chain's CDR3 is CASSQAGGNTEAFF. CDR3 sequence (DNA): TGCGCCAGCAGCCAAGCTGGCGGGAACACTGAAGCTTTCTTT.

The V and J genes are TRBV5-1 and TRBJ2-7; TRBD2 matches 9 bases. V lost 4 bases to trimming and J lost 6 bases; unmatched junction nucleotides: 11. The CDR3 consists of 15 residues. The germline CDR1 and CDR2 sequences are SGHRS and YFSETQ. CDR3 region: CASSPIAGEGGEQYF. CDR3 in DNA: TGCGCCAGCAGCCCGATAGCGGGAGAGGGGGGCGAGCAGTACTTC.

The chain recombines TRBV11-1 with TRBJ2-7; perhaps TRBD1 as D (5 bases). The CDR3 is 15 residues long. CDR1 SGHAT and CDR2 FQDESV come from the germline V gene (reference sequence). V was pared by 0 bases and J by 3 bases, with 12 bases between. The chain's CDR3 is CASSLAWGSFYEQYF. CDR3 DNA: TGTGCCAGCAGCTTAGCGTGGGGCAGTTTCTACGAGCAGTACTTC.

This chain connects TRBV6-1 to TRBJ1-2, with 8 nucleotides matching TRBD1. Trimming at V came to 6 bases and at J to 5 bases, leaving 8 bases not matched to a gene. From germline, CDR1 is MNHNS and CDR2 SASEGT. The CDR3 consists of 14 residues. This CDR3 reads CASSRTGTGYGYTF. The CDR3 DNA follows: TGTGCCAGCAGCCGGACAGGGACGGGTTATGGCTACACCTTC.

The gene calls are TRBV7-2 and TRBJ1-5, with a possible D match to TRBD1 (5 bases). Per the germline V gene, CDR1 is SGHTA and CDR2 is FQGNSA. The CDR3 is made up of 16 amino acids. V was pared by 1 base and J by 5 bases, with 15 bases between. The CDR3 loop reads CASSLVGAFGDQPQHF. CDR3 nucleotides: TGTGCCAGCAGCTTAGTCGGGGCCTTCGGGGATCAGCCCCAGCATTTT. Drawing the rest from reference TRBV7-2 and TRBJ1-5, the complete variable domain is GAGVSQSPSNKVTEKGKDVELRCDPISGHTALYWYRQSLGQGLEFLIYFQGNSAPDKSGLPSDRFSAERTGGSVSTLTIQRTQQEDSAVYLCASSLVGAFGDQPQHFGDGTRLSIL.

The V call is TRBV4-3, the J call TRBJ2-1, with D maybe TRBD1 (6 bases). This CDR3 region has 17 residues. Deletions cut 0 bases from V and 0 bases from J, with 12 bases between. Germline V CDR1 and CDR2: LGHNA, YSLEER. DNA of the CDR3: TGCGCCAGCAGCCAAGATCGTAACAGGGCCTCCTACAATGAGCAGTTCTTC. Translation: CASSQDRNRASYNEQFF.

J is TRBJ2-5 and V is TRBV7-9; 10 nucleotides line up with TRBD1. CDR1 and CDR2 (germline): SEHNR, FQNEAQ (reference sequence). Trimming removed 5 bases from V and 7 bases from J; junction bases left unmatched: 22. This CDR3 spans 19 amino acids. In DNA form, the CDR3 reads TGTGCCAGCAGCAAGGGGGCGACAGGGGGCCCGACAAACTTTGTGACCCAGTACTTC. Amino acid sequence: CASSKGATGGPTNFVTQYF. The full variable domain, its missing parts supplied by reference TRBV7-9 and TRBJ2-5, is DTGVSQNPRHKITKRGQNVTFRCDPISEHNRLYWYRQTLGQGPEFLTYFQNEAQLEKSRLLSDRFSAERPKGSFSTLEIQRTEQGDSAMYLCASSKGATGGPTNFVTQYFGPGTRLLVL.